This TCR beta chain was found in a study of blood T cell repertoires in COVID-19. Study-wide background: Acute and convalescent COVID-19 specimens originated in the United States, Italy and Spain. The analysed material was cDNA or gDNA that came from T cells, B-cell-depleted T cells, or PBMCs.

Authors' analysis steps: Using reference gene primer amplification, nucleated cell counts were estimated. The method was immunoSEQ multiplex PCR; TCRdb's version includes in-frame clones alone and lacks a portion of them. The V and J calls and clone size come from that table; D and trimming were worked out from the DNA. The sample holds about 350,000 clones; around 90% are singletons and the top ten take over 3.5%. The germline V gene has CDR1 LGHDT and CDR2 YNNKEL (reference sequence). The CDR3 has 14 residues. Trimming cost V 3 bases and J 8 bases, with 13 bases left between them. In Seattle, patients joined the study during active infection and were tracked longitudinally.

The clonotype was recovered from a woman aged 60-70 years with COVID-19, enrolled during active disease. V is TRBV3-1 (or the pseudogene TRBV3-2) and J is TRBJ2-2; weak D call: TRBD2 (6 bases). Sequencing was performed on peripheral blood. The CDR3 region is CASSQGTALGELFF. In DNA, the CDR3 is TGTGCCAGCAGCCAGGGGACTGCCCTGGGGGAGCTGTTTTTT.